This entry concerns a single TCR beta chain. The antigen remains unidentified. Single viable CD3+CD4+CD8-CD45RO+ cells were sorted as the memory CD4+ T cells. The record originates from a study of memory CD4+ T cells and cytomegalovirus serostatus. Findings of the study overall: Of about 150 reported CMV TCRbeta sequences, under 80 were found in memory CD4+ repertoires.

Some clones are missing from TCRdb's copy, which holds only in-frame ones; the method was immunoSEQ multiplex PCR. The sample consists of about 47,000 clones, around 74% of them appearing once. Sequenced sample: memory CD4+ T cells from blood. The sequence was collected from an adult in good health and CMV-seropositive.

CDR3 coding DNA: TGTGCCAGCAGCCTCCTAGCCCGGGAATATGGCTACACCTTC. Translating it yields CASSLLAREYGYTF. The chain employs TRBV7-8 and TRBJ1-2; no reliable D call. Trimming left V 5 bases short and J 5 bases short, with 15 bases between. CDR1 is SGHVS, CDR2 FQNEAQ, per germline. This CDR3 spans 14 amino acids.